The 25 T cell receptor beta chains presented below share a single source sample, sequenced in a study of glioma-infiltrating T cells. The iRepertoire nested amplicon-rescue multiplex PCR amplified TCR alpha and beta CDR3s from RNA. A single record per CDR3 protein comes from TCRdb applying MiXCR to the multiplex PCR reads. The sample holds approximately 400,000 distinct CDR3 sequences; roughly 41% are singletons and the top ten take 12%. Input material: glioma tissue, nonneoplastic brain tissue, or PBMCs (not recorded which). These receptors were collected from a human donor with low-grade glioma or glioblastoma, undergoing nonglioma brain surgery, or in good health (not recorded which).

At least ten counts were recorded for this clonotype. This chain connects TRBV28 to TRBJ1-6, with TRBD1 matching 8 bases. Germline V CDR1 and CDR2: MDHEN, SYDVKM. Trimming at V came to 6 bases and at J to 4 bases, leaving 11 bases not matched to a gene. The CDR3 runs to 17 residues. The CDR3 nucleotides read TGTGCCAGCAGAAGGGACAGGTGGACGCCATATAATTCACCCCTCCACTTT. Protein product: CASRRDRWTPYNSPLHF. The full variable domain, its missing parts supplied by reference TRBV28 and TRBJ1-6, is DVKVTQSSRYLVKRTGEKVFLECVQDMDHENMFWYRQDPGLGLRLIYFSYDVKMKEKGDIPEGYSVSREKKERFSLILESASTNQTSMYLCASRRDRWTPYNSPLHFGNGTRLTVT.

Worth noting for this clonotype: This could be a read error, since a much larger clone is one nucleotide away. The chain links TRBV27 to TRBJ1-5, with TRBD1 as a possible D gene (5 bases). CDR1 MNHEY and CDR2 SMNVEV come from the germline V gene (reference sequence). V shed 3 bases and J shed 11 bases, with 17 bases lying between them. CDR3 length equals 14 residues. CDR3 sequence reads: CASSFGQRSSTQHF. CDR3 coding DNA: TGTGCCAGCAGTTTCGGACAAAGATCTTCGACCCAGCATTTT.

The gene calls are TRBV5-8 and TRBJ1-1; no clear D. CDR1 is SGHTS and CDR2 is YDEGEE in the germline V gene. CDR3 length equals 14 residues. Trimming left V 4 bases short and J 4 bases short, with 14 bases between. CDR3 loop: CASSIRGLGTEAFF. The CDR3, as DNA: TGTGCCAGCAGCATAAGAGGTCTGGGCACTGAAGCTTTCTTT.

CDR3 sequence: CASSQDAFRTDMDTEAFF. The DNA of the CDR3 is TGCGCCAGCAGCCAAGATGCCTTTAGGACAGACATGGACACTGAAGCTTTCTTT. V usage is TRBV4-1 and J usage is TRBJ1-1, with a weak D call TRBD1 (6 bases). Per germline, CDR1 MGHRA and CDR2 YSYEKL. Trimming removed 0 bases at V and 3 bases at J, with 20 bases between. The CDR3 extends over 18 amino acids.

This rearrangement joins TRBV28 to TRBJ2-7; D unresolved. The CDR3 spans 13 residues. V was shortened by 1 base and J by 3 bases, with 7 bases between the two germline ends. The germline V gene has CDR1 MDHEN and CDR2 SYDVKM. The CDR3 coding sequence is TGTGCCAGCAGTTTATATCTTTTCTACGAGCAGTACTTC. It encodes CASSLYLFYEQYF.

The chain uses TRBV7-9 and TRBJ2-1, with 8 bases aligning to TRBD2. This CDR3 spans 15 amino acids. The V and J ends lost 4 bases and 9 bases, in that order; junction bases with no gene match: 11. Germline-derived CDR1 and CDR2 are SEHNR and FQNEAQ (reference sequence). The CDR3 loop is CASSSRTSGLSEQFF. The CDR3 DNA reads as TGTGCCAGCAGCTCCCGTACTAGCGGTCTGAGTGAGCAGTTCTTC.

A word on this clonotype: This may be a read error: a much more frequent sequence differs by one nucleotide. The rearrangement uses TRBV28 and TRBJ1-5; 7 nucleotides agree with TRBD1. J gave up 12 bases and V 4 bases, and 21 bases lay outside the gene matches. The CDR3 contains 17 residues. Germline V gene sequence: CDR1 MDHEN, CDR2 SYDVKM. The CDR3 loop is CASSSPPGTAPGWRQHF. For the CDR3, the DNA is TGTGCCAGCAGTTCGCCTCCCGGGACAGCCCCTGGGTGGCGCCAGCATTTT.

The V call is TRBV7-2, the J call TRBJ2-1; D is uncertain. The CDR3 is made up of 14 amino acids. Trimming stripped 2 bases from V and 1 base from J, with 6 bases between. CDR1 is SGHTA, CDR2 FQGNSA, per germline. The CDR3 DNA is TGTGCCAGCAGCTTACACGGTTCCTACAATGAGCAGTTCTTC. This encodes CASSLHGSYNEQFF.

V gene TRBV12-3 or TRBV12-4 combines with J gene TRBJ2-7; 13 nucleotides agree with TRBD2. V dropped 4 bases and J dropped 10; count of bases not matched to a gene: 4. The CDR3 spans 13 residues. The CDR3 bases are TGTGCCAGCAGTTCAGGACTAGCGGGAGACCAGTACTTC. Its protein is CASSSGLAGDQYF.

This clonotype has only a few counts. This chain connects TRBV20-1 to TRBJ1-1, with D maybe TRBD1 (5 bases). The germline gives CDR1 DFQATT, CDR2 SNEGSKA (reference sequence). Trimming removed 3 bases at V and 1 base at J, with 9 bases between. The CDR3 totals 13 residues. The CDR3 protein is CSASPDKNTEAFF. DNA of the CDR3: TGCAGTGCTAGCCCGGACAAGAACACTGAAGCTTTCTTT.

The gene calls are TRBV20-1 and TRBJ1-5; no definite D call. V was shortened by 5 bases and J by 0 bases, with 14 bases between the two germline ends. This CDR3 spans 15 amino acids. Germline CDR1 and CDR2: DFQATT and SNEGSKA (reference sequence). CDR3 sequence (DNA): TGCAGTGCTTATTCCGGGTCCTTTAGCAATCAGCCCCAGCATTTT. It yields the protein CSAYSGSFSNQPQHF.

The chain has TRBV12-3 or TRBV12-4 and TRBJ2-1; D assignment may be TRBD1 or TRBD2 (5 bases each). V lost 5 bases to trimming and J lost 4 bases, with 15 bases between them. This CDR3 region has 15 residues. CDR3 sequence: CASSTGDASYNEQFF. CDR3 DNA: TGTGCCAGCAGTACCGGGGACGCGTCTTACAATGAGCAGTTCTTC.

The rearrangement links TRBV12-3 or TRBV12-4 to TRBJ1-4; no firm D call. This CDR3 has 15 residues. Trimming shortened V by 6 bases and J by 1 base, and 12 bases separated the two germline ends. The DNA for the CDR3 is TGTGCCAGCAGCCACGGAGGCCTAACTAATGAAAAACTGTTTTTT. As protein: CASSHGGLTNEKLFF.

This sequence joins TRBV28 and TRBJ1-4, with D possibly being TRBD1 (6 bases). This CDR3 is 15 amino acids long. Germline loops: CDR1 MDHEN, CDR2 SYDVKM. The V gene lost 2 bases and the J gene lost 4 bases, with 11 bases spanning the gap. The DNA for the CDR3 is TGTGCCAGCAGTTTAGGTGACAGGAGTAATGAAAAACTGTTTTTT. Residues: CASSLGDRSNEKLFF.

A few counts support this clonotype. The V gene is TRBV28, the J gene TRBJ2-7; D call uncertain. Trimming removed 6 bases at V and 0 bases at J, with 9 bases between. CDR1 and CDR2 (germline): MDHEN, SYDVKM. The CDR3 extends over 13 amino acids. CDR3 loop: CASSTPSSYEQYF. CDR3 sequence (DNA): TGTGCCAGCAGCACCCCCTCCTCCTACGAGCAGTACTTC.

Concerning this clonotype itself: A read error is possible here, since a much larger clone lies one base away. This chain joins TRBV25-1 and TRBJ2-3; D is possibly TRBD2 (6 bases). The CDR3 sequence is 13 residues long. From germline, CDR1 is MGHDK and CDR2 SYGVNS. The DNA of the CDR3 is TGTGCCAACAGTGAAACGACTAGGGCTCCGCAGTATTTT. Residues: CANSETTRAPQYF.

The chain couples TRBV20-1 to TRBJ2-7, with TRBD2 as a possible D gene (7 bases). Trimming removed 1 base from V and 0 bases from J, with 19 bases in between. Germline CDR1 is DFQATT and CDR2 is SNEGSKA (reference sequence). The CDR3 runs 17 residues. The CDR3 region is CSARAGLRGPSSYEQYF. DNA of the CDR3: TGCAGTGCTAGAGCGGGCCTGCGGGGGCCAAGCTCCTACGAGCAGTACTTC.

This clonotype was recorded many times. The rearrangement links TRBV28 to TRBJ2-1, with D possibly TRBD1 on 7 matching bases. This CDR3 has 15 residues. Germline V gene sequence: CDR1 MDHEN, CDR2 SYDVKM. V lost 6 bases and J 7 bases, leaving 19 bases between the germline ends. The CDR3 here is CASSLADRRGNEQFF. Here the CDR3 DNA reads TGTGCCAGCAGCCTTGCGGACAGGAGGGGGAATGAGCAGTTCTTC.

This clonotype was detected only a few times. Written as DNA, the CDR3 is TGTGCCAGCAGGCCAACTAGCGGCCCCTACGAGCAGTACTTC. Residues: CASRPTSGPYEQYF. The chain has TRBV28 and TRBJ2-7; 8 positions match TRBD2. The trim removed 6 bases at V and 2 bases at J, leaving 6 bases unmatched. Germline-derived CDR1 and CDR2 are MDHEN and SYDVKM. The CDR3 sequence is 14 residues long.

In this sample, this clonotype turned up many times. V usage is TRBV20-1 and J usage is TRBJ1-1; 9 nucleotides match TRBD1. The germline gives CDR1 DFQATT, CDR2 SNEGSKA (reference sequence). V shed 4 bases, J shed 5 bases, and the junction held 5 bases outside the gene matches. The CDR3 has 13 amino acids. CDR3 protein: CSATRQGGTEAFF. DNA of the CDR3: TGCAGTGCTACAAGACAGGGGGGGACTGAAGCTTTCTTT.

The rearrangement joins TRBV27 to TRBJ1-5; maybe TRBD1 (5 bases). V dropped 1 base and J dropped 1 base, with 11 bases sitting between them. Per the germline V gene, CDR1 is MNHEY and CDR2 is SMNVEV (reference sequence). This CDR3 has 16 residues. CDR3 loop: CASSLYSGVSNQPQHF. CDR3 nucleotide sequence: TGTGCCAGCAGTTTATATTCGGGGGTCAGCAATCAGCCCCAGCATTTT.

In regard to this clonotype: One end of the junction does not line up with germline, which may come from a read error. The chain carries TRBV11-2 and TRBJ2-1; D is unresolved. This CDR3 is 13 amino acids long. CDR1 SGHAT and CDR2 FQNNGV come from the germline V gene. DNA of the CDR3: TGTGCCAGCAGCTTTCGGACCTACAATGAGAAGTTCTTC. Translating gives CASSFRTYNEKFF.

V is TRBV9 and J is TRBJ1-1; TRBD1 matches at 7 bases. J gave up 4 bases and V 5 bases, and 11 bases lay outside the gene matches. This CDR3 region has 15 residues. Germline V lookup: CDR1 SGDLS, CDR2 YYNGEE. Here the CDR3 reads CASRKGAQEGTEAFF. The CDR3 bases are TGTGCCAGCAGGAAGGGGGCCCAGGAGGGCACTGAAGCTTTCTTT.

To note about this clonotype: Given the absence of the conserved phenylalanine or tryptophan at the CDR3 end, a read error is likely. No DNA is shown, since the ends of the CDR3 on it are uncertain; the CDR3 is the one TCRdb lists. The V gene is TRBV28, the J gene TRBJ2-7; TRBD1 was called by the table and not checked on the DNA. CDR1 is MDHEN and CDR2 is SYDVKM in the germline V gene. The CDR3 adds up to 13 amino acids, both ends counted. CDR3 sequence: CAGSLTGSYERYL.

This clonotype was recorded many times. This chain connects TRBV2 to TRBJ2-3; TRBD2 agrees at 8 bases. After removal of 6 bases from V and 4 bases from J, the junction contained 6 bases not matched to a gene. Germline lookup yields CDR1 SNHLY and CDR2 FYNNEI. The CDR3 is 14 amino acids. CDR3 sequence: CASSAQTSADTQYF. The CDR3 bases are TGTGCCAGCAGCGCCCAGACTAGCGCAGATACGCAGTATTTT. Based on the CDR3 plus reference TRBV2 and TRBJ2-3, the full variable domain is EPEVTQTPSHQVTQMGQEVILRCVPISNHLYFYWYRQILGQKVEFLVSFYNNEISEKSEIFDDQFSVERPDGSNFTLKIRSTKLEDSAMYFCASSAQTSADTQYFGPGTRLTVL.